This TCR beta chain derives from a study of blood T cell repertoires in COVID-19. Per the authors' pipeline: Quantification of nucleated cells was approximated via reference gene primer amplification. Profiled with immunoSEQ multiplex PCR; TCRdb holds only in-frame clones, not every one. That table furnishes V, J and clone size, whereas the DNA furnished D and trimming. The table records 130,000 to 150,000 clones, approximately 87% of them present only once. This clonotype was obtained from a woman between 35 and 50 years old with acute or convalescent COVID-19. Sequences were obtained from peripheral blood.

CDR3 bases: TGTGCCAGCAGTGTTGCGGCCACAGATACGCAGTATTTT. Translated, it gives CASSVAATDTQYF. The chain joins TRBV2 to TRBJ2-3, with D unclear. Germline CDR1 and CDR2: SNHLY and FYNNEI. The V gene lost 4 bases and the J gene lost 2 bases, with 7 bases spanning the gap. This CDR3 comprises 13 residues. The full variable domain, with the rest looked up from reference TRBV2 and TRBJ2-3, is EPEVTQTPSHQVTQMGQEVILRCVPISNHLYFYWYRQILGQKVEFLVSFYNNEISEKSEIFDDQFSVERPDGSNFTLKIRSTKLEDSAMYFCASSVAATDTQYFGPGTRLTVL.